These 13 T cell receptor beta chains share one sample of origin, sequenced in a study of shared clonotypes between healthy human individuals. Generated by immunoSEQ multiplex PCR, the TCRdb table keeps only in-frame clones and is missing some. Here the sample spans roughly 720,000 clones, about 90% being singletons. The sample consisted of memory CD8+ T cells from PBMCs. Documented subset: CD45RO+ cells pooled with CCR7-negative TemRA cells. These TCRs come from a man younger than 35 in good health. Some clones in this sample may be carry-over from other donors' samples.

V and J are TRBV6-5 and TRBJ2-7; D uncertain. The CDR3 has 15 amino acids. Germline V CDR1 and CDR2: MNHEY, SVGAGI. V was pared by 4 bases and J by 0 bases, with 13 bases between. In nucleotides, the CDR3 is TGTGCCAGCAGTTCCGAAGACTTGAGCTCCTACGAGCAGTACTTC. Its protein product is CASSSEDLSSYEQYF.

V gene TRBV7-8 combines with J gene TRBJ2-3; D assignment may be TRBD1 or TRBD2 (5 bases each). The V end lost 1 base, the J end lost 6 bases, and 14 bases lay between the germline ends. Looked up from germline, CDR1 is SGHVS and CDR2 is FQNEAQ. The CDR3 contains 15 residues. In DNA, the CDR3 is TGTGCCAGCAGCTTAGGGGGGTCCAACAAGGATACGCAGTATTTT. Residues: CASSLGGSNKDTQYF.

V and J are TRBV6-5 and TRBJ1-2; weak D call: TRBD1 (5 bases). The CDR3 sequence is 14 residues long. Per germline, CDR1 MNHEY and CDR2 SVGAGI. V lost 0 bases and J 4 bases, leaving 9 bases between the germline ends. CDR3 protein: CASSYSSGGYGYTF. In DNA form, the CDR3 reads TGTGCCAGCAGTTACTCGAGCGGGGGCTATGGCTACACCTTC.

This rearrangement joins TRBV5-4 to TRBJ1-2; possibly TRBD1 for D (6 bases). The CDR3 extends over 13 amino acids. Germline V gives CDR1 SGHNT, CDR2 YYREEE (reference sequence). V was cut by 5 bases and J by 7 bases, with 15 bases left in between. In DNA, the CDR3 is TGTGCCAGCAGACTATTAGGGGGAGTTGGCTACACCTTC. This translates into CASRLLGGVGYTF.

The chain employs TRBV19 and TRBJ2-5, with 8 positions matching TRBD2. There are 16 residues in the CDR3. Looked up from germline, CDR1 is LNHDA and CDR2 is SQIVND (reference sequence). Germline trimming cut 1 base from V and 4 bases from J; bases unmatched to any gene: 8. The CDR3, as DNA: TGTGCCAGTAGTATAGGAGCTAGCGGGTGGCGAGAGACCCAGTACTTC. Protein: CASSIGASGWRETQYF.

This clone was recorded once. The chain combines TRBV4-1 with TRBJ2-2; D might be TRBD1 or TRBD2, each matching 5 bases. CDR3 size: 17 residues. Germline V gene data show CDR1 as MGHRA and CDR2 as YSYEKL. V lost 0 bases and J lost 7, with 18 bases in between. This CDR3 is CASSQERGGLAGGELFF. The CDR3 region has the DNA TGCGCCAGCAGCCAAGAGAGGGGTGGGCTAGCCGGCGGGGAGCTGTTTTTT.

This chain uses TRBV12-5 with TRBJ2-1; perhaps TRBD1 as D (6 bases). Trimming pared 6 bases from V and 9 bases from J, leaving 15 bases between. Per germline, CDR1 LGHNT and CDR2 FRNRAP. The CDR3 totals 13 residues. The CDR3 DNA reads TGTGCTAGTGGGTTTAACAGGGTGGGTGAGCAGTTCTTC. It encodes CASGFNRVGEQFF. Full variable domain (missing parts from reference TRBV12-5 and TRBJ2-1): DARVTQTPRHKVTEMGQEVTMRCQPILGHNTVFWYRQTMMQGLELLAYFRNRAPLDDSGMPKDRFSAEMPDATLATLKIQPSEPRDSAVYFCASGFNRVGEQFFGPGTRLTVL.

The V and J genes are TRBV4-1 and TRBJ2-5; TRBD2 aligns across 10 bases. CDR3 length: 16 amino acids. J lost 1 base, V lost 5 bases, and 7 bases had no gene match. Germline loops: CDR1 MGHRA, CDR2 YSYEKL. As DNA, the CDR3 is TGCGCCAGCAGCGATCGGACTAGCGGTTTCCAAGAGACCCAGTACTTC. It codes for CASSDRTSGFQETQYF.

The chain uses TRBV27 and TRBJ2-7, with 10 bases identical to TRBD2. Losses at the gene ends were 6 bases for V and 1 base for J; bases not matched to a gene: 6. The V gene's germline CDR1 is MNHEY and CDR2 SMNVEV (reference sequence). The CDR3 has 15 amino acids. The CDR3 protein is CASRITSGISYEQYF. The CDR3 region has the DNA TGTGCCAGCAGAATAACTAGCGGGATATCCTACGAGCAGTACTTC.

This clone was recorded only once. The same CDR3 also results from other DNA sequences found in this sample. This chain links TRBV4-1 with TRBJ2-3; D ambiguous. V lost 1 base and J lost 6, with 2 bases in between. CDR1 MGHRA and CDR2 YSYEKL come from the germline V gene. This CDR3 has 11 residues. The CDR3 DNA reads TGCGCCAGCAGCCAAGGGGATACGCAGTATTTT. Translation: CASSQGDTQYF.

CDR3 region: CASSSKATGPREAFF. The DNA of the CDR3 is TGTGCCAGCAGCTCCAAAGCTACAGGGCCCCGTGAAGCTTTCTTT. The J gene is TRBJ1-1, the V gene TRBV7-9; possible D gene TRBD1, 6 bases. Per the germline V gene, CDR1 is SEHNR and CDR2 is FQNEAQ (reference sequence). This CDR3 region has 15 residues. V lost 4 bases, J lost 7 bases, and 19 bases lay in between.

In its sample, this clone was seen once. This rearrangement joins TRBV6-5 to TRBJ1-1; D ambiguous. CDR1 and CDR2 (germline): MNHEY, SVGAGI. The CDR3 consists of 14 residues. V lost 7 bases, J lost 0 bases, and 12 bases lay in between. The CDR3 DNA sequence: TGTGCCAGCACGGAACGACGGATGAACACTGAAGCTTTCTTT. Amino acid sequence: CASTERRMNTEAFF.

V and J are TRBV11-2 and TRBJ2-3; D perhaps matches TRBD1 (7 bases). V was trimmed by 5 bases and J by 7 bases, leaving 16 bases between them. CDR1 and CDR2 (germline): SGHAT, FQNNGV. The CDR3 contains 14 residues. CDR3 protein: CASSPRGAGNTQYF. The CDR3 bases are TGTGCCAGCAGCCCCAGGGGGGCCGGTAATACGCAGTATTTT.